This T cell receptor beta chain was sequenced during a study of T cell repertoires in cytomegalovirus infection. Points from the study as a whole: Predominance within the ex vivo response was attributable to HLA-C-restricted CMV-specific TCR beta clonotypes.

The CDR3 extends over 14 amino acids. CDR1 is SGDLS, CDR2 YYNGEE, per germline. V lost 2 bases and J lost 9, with 12 bases in between. Each CDR3 protein is one row after TCRdb ran MiXCR on the reads. Counted here are roughly 230,000 distinct CDR3 sequences, 22% occurring once; the ten biggest clones make up approximately 18%. In regard to this clonotype: Its specificity is not known.

The TCR was taken from a human donor in good health (CMV status not recorded). Some clones in this sample may be carry-over from other donors' samples. Sequencing was performed on CD8+ T cells from PBMCs. The chain uses TRBV9 and TRBJ1-6; the D is unclear. CDR3 sequence (DNA): TGTGCCAGCAGCGTGGGAGCGGATGGTTCACCCCTCCACTTT. Protein sequence: CASSVGADGSPLHF. Drawing the rest from reference TRBV9 and TRBJ1-6, the complete variable domain is DSGVTQTPKHLITATGQRVTLRCSPRSGDLSVYWYQQSLDQGLQFLIQYYNGEERAKGNILERFSAQQFPDLHSELNLSSLELGDSALYFCASSVGADGSPLHFGNGTRLTVT.